Listed here is a single T cell receptor beta chain. This clone has more than one count but fewer than ten. Its antigen is not yet known. No base quality values were provided; no much bigger clone lies one nucleotide off. Preparation of the library involved the immunoSEQ multiplex PCR assay. For the multiplex PCR, a mixture combining 60 forward primers for TCR Vbeta segments and 13 reverse primers for TCR Jbeta segments was used. Amplification of the CDR3 region of rearranged TCR beta genes was performed with a multiplex PCR assay on genomic DNA. On the Illumina HiSeq System, the amplified TCR beta libraries were sequenced as 87-base-pair reads. The authors' pipeline ran thus. A later analysis tallied tens of millions of unique TCR beta chains across the 600 to 700 repertoires, and approximately 12 million of those chains were shared by two or more donors. A nearest-neighbor algorithm error-corrected the raw reads and collapsed the reads into unique sequences, merging closely related sequences to remove PCR and sequencing errors. CDR3 sequences were aligned to IMGT reference sequences to assign V, D and J gene segments. For a sequence to be retained, a match of at least six nucleotides to both a V gene segment and a J gene segment was required. Rearrangements were classified as productive when the CDR3 lacked stop codons and remained in frame with V and J, and all other rearrangements were classified as non-productive. CDR3 was defined by IMGT convention, running from the second conserved V-encoded cysteine to the conserved J-encoded phenylalanine. In an earlier analysis of approximately 500 of the donors, sequences lacking an unambiguous match to a single V gene segment were excluded. In an earlier analysis of around 600 of the donors, V segments were called functional above 56.7% productive rearrangements and were called segregating when the between-donor standard deviation exceeded 5%. To diagnose cytomegalovirus status from the catalog of TCR beta chain sequences, a statistical classification framework was built. In a later analysis, V and J genes were assigned by comparing TCR nucleotide sequences against IMGT/GENE-DB human TR gene sequences. In a later analysis, CDR3 sequences and most-parsimonious VDJ recombination scenarios were assigned using the TCRdist pipeline. A later analysis defined each TCR beta chain by its CDR3 amino acid sequence plus V-gene family, and excluded reads lacking a unique V-gene family. As a way to deal with suspected cross-contamination and a sequencing artifact, a later analysis dropped 450 to 700 nucleotide sequences that were highly shared and had low generation probability. For each public chain, a later analysis derived a clonal expansion index from normalized ranks of inferred template counts within each repertoire. In a later analysis, generation probabilities were computed using a VDJ recombination model fitted to out-of-frame rearrangements, and the results were checked against IGoR. In a later analysis, hypergeometric tests were used to score TCR-TCR, TCR-HLA and TCR-CMV co-occurrence, with a repertoire-size bias correction applied to TCR pairs. In a later analysis, false discovery rates were estimated by permuting HLA or CMV assignments 20 times. In a later analysis, co-occurring TCRs were grouped with DBSCAN, and TCRdist sequence similarity was added when clustering was performed within HLA-allele-positive subsets. Repertoires with fewer than 30,000 or more than 120,000 public chains, plus five repertoires with anomalous nucleotide sharing, were excluded from co-occurrence clustering. Here the immuneACCESS table is served through TCRdb, limited to in-frame sequences with V and J called. Missing clones are a known gap in these copies; in checked studies unresolved V genes cover under half, and the rest lacks a known reason. Clonal size and the V and J genes are those of that table, whereas D and trimming came from the DNA. In this sample the table shows about 120,000 clones, about 10% of which occur a single time. About 4.6% of the sample is held by the ten biggest clonotypes.

The data belong to a study of cytomegalovirus exposure and HLA in healthy donors (dated by TCRdb to 2015 to 2018). Background on the whole study: In an earlier analysis of 587 of the donors, under 300 Gb of sequence data and 90 million to 130 million unique TCR beta sequences from 150 million to 200 million T cells were reported. Every repertoire in the discovery cohort had been generated on one and the same sequencing platform. The study profiled the T cell repertoires of hundreds of subjects by immunosequencing and related them to cytomegalovirus serostatus. On average, roughly 250,000 unique TCR beta nucleotide sequences were sequenced per donor among some 420 genotyped donors of the cohort, with about 19% of those sequences being non-productive. Donor age, sex, ethnicity and CMV serostatus were collected together with the repertoire data. Typing coverage varied by locus: 629-630 donors for A, B, C, DRB1 and DQB1; 500 to 550 for DQA1; over 600 for DPA1; 400 to 480 for DPB1. A later genetic analysis used genome-wide SNP genotypes for 398 of the 666 donors, treating that subset as a discovery cohort. An earlier analysis of 587 of the donors applied high-throughput TCR beta sequencing to assess whether each TCR beta V gene segment acted as functional or pseudogenic. Because of strong linkage in the cohort, roughly five DR-DQ haplotypes were treated as single units for association and clustering. An early release covering 500 to 750 HLA-typed donors comprised about 320 gigabases of sequencing data and around 85 million unique TCR sequences. The study combined high-throughput TCR immunosequencing, statistical association of individual TCRs with disease status, and machine learning to predict cytomegalovirus infection status. The genetic ancestry cluster associated with self-reported Caucasian donors included about 81% of the roughly 360 genotyped donors. In addition to the first cohort of hundreds of subjects, a separate validation cohort of 120 different subjects was used. The study aimed to test whether signatures of past pathogen exposure could be identified by cataloging public T cell receptors. Rather than drawing on any new phenotypic data, the later analysis identified candidate immune exposures from TCR beta sequences and the way those sequences occurred across donors. Class I and class II HLA loci were covered by the typing at four-digit resolution. A later analysis re-analyzed previously published TCR beta repertoires from several hundred donors and added high-resolution HLA genotyping to study TCR occurrence patterns.

V drops 1 base and J drops 0 bases, leaving 7 bases in between. Sequences LNHNV (CDR1) and YYDKDF (CDR2) are obtained from the germline V gene (reference sequence). The CDR3 runs 14 amino acids, cysteine and phenylalanine included. Only CDR3 DNA is held: 42 bases, read in frame from base 1. General study outcomes and caveats: According to the authors, the approach could potentially be generalized to other disease states and immunological phenotypes. The earlier analysis of about 600 of the donors excluded approximately 17 rarely observed V segments, including chromosome 9 orphons, because counts were too low. In a later analysis, TCR association rates were found to vary across HLA loci, with the most associated TCRs seen for DRB1 alleles and the fewest for HLA-C alleles. At a false discovery rate of 0.05, a later analysis linked some 17,000 TCR beta sequences to specific HLA alleles. This cohort had only TCR beta chains sequenced, and the lack of alpha or paired-chain data limited which features could be detected. The classifier was reported to diagnose cytomegalovirus status with high specificity and sensitivity in both the original cohort and the validation cohort. In vitro tests confirmed that a few of the cytomegalovirus-associated TCR beta chains recognize cytomegalovirus antigens. A later genetic analysis reported fewer N-insertions in productive TCRs among donors in an Asian-associated ancestry cluster than the approximately 670-donor mean. Assigning TCR associations to individual alleles was difficult when HLA alleles, especially DR and DQ, strongly co-occurred. In a later analysis, HLA-associated TCR beta chains showed more clonal expansion and lower generation probabilities than non-associated chains that were equally common. Roughly uniform sequencing depth across donors was assumed in presence/absence analyses, although this assumption may not hold. An association between a missense DCLRE1C variant and V-gene and J-gene trimming of TCR beta chains was found in a later genetic analysis and replicated in an independent cohort. In the study, some 180 TCR beta chains were listed as associated with cytomegalovirus. Most TCR sequences were seen in very few donors, while some public TCRs were found in many individuals. A further reported finding was that TCR beta sequences accurately predicted the HLA-A and HLA-B alleles for most subjects in the first cohort. Because the 87-base-pair reads could not distinguish some IMGT-functional V segments, including TRBV6-2 and TRBV6-3, those segments were excluded. In a later analysis, most CMV-associated TCR beta chains were found to appear HLA-restricted, with HLA associations seemingly driven largely by CMV exposure. Linkage disequilibrium might explain the correlated functional status among segregating V segments, but an unknown experimental factor could not be ruled out. In an earlier analysis of some 550 of the donors, most TCR beta V segments were observed in productive rearrangements about 87% or about 30% of the time, broadly matching IMGT annotations. Because HLA typing was unavailable for some donors at each locus, only the typed subset was used in association tests. In a later analysis, several top co-occurrence clusters were reported to appear linked to parvovirus B19, influenza, CMV and Epstein-Barr virus. CMV serostatus was the only immune exposure information available for the cohort. A cluster of highly shared sequence variants was judged likely to be a technical artifact of the sequencing pipeline.

The cohort was made up of 500 to 800 healthy bone marrow donors. All cohort members were sampled while nominally healthy, although unrecorded immune exposures were likely present. The donor was CMV seropositive and belonged to the group of about 290 seropositive cohort members. A peripheral blood sample was provided by each donor, and peripheral blood mononuclear cells were used for TCR beta sequencing. The Qiagen DNeasy Blood Extraction Kit was used to extract genomic DNA from the blood cell samples. The sample consisted of PBMCs. The clonotype comes from a woman aged 18-29 years in good health and CMV-seropositive. Recombination linked TRBV15 to TRBJ2-7; the D region possibly corresponds to TRBD1 (6 bases align). The CDR3 region has the sequence CATSRGQDSYEQYF. The sequenced DNA: TGTGCCACCAGCAGAGGACAGGACTCCTACGAGCAGTACTTC.